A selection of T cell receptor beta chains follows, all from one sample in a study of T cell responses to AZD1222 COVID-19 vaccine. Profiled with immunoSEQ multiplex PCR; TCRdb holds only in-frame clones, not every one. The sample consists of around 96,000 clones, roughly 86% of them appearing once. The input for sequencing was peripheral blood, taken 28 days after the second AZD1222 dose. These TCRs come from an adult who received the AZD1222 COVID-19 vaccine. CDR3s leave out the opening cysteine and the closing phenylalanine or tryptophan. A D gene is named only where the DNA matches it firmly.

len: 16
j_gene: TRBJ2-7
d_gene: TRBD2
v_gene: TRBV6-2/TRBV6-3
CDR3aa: ASSYSPLRLAGGSEQY

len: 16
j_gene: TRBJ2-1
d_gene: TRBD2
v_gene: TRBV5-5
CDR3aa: ASQAGEPGLAGDGEQF

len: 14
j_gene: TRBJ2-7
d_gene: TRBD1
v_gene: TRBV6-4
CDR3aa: ASSESEGQGVGEQY

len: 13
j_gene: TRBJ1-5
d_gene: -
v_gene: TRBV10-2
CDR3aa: ASRVNRDGNQPQH

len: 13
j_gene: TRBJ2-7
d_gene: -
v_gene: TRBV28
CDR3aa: ASSFGGLSFYEQY

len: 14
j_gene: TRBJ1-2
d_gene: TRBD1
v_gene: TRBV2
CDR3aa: ASSEMGTGQYYGYT

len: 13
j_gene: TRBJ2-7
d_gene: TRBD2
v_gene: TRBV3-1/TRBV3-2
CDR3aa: ASSPRLAGGYEQY

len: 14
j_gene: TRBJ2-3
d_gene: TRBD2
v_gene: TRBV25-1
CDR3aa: ASSAMGSGGAYTQY

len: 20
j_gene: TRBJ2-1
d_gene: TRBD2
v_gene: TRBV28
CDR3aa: ASSHPYMWTSGKPSSYNEQF

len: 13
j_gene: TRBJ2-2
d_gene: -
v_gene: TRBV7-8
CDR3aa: ASSFGRGPSGELF

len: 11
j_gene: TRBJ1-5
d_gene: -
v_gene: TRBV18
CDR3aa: ASSPEGRQPQH

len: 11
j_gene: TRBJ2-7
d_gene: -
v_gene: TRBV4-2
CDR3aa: ASSQGPRDEQY

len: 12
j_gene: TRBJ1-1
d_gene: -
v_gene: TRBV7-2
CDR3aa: ASSSSGTGTEAF

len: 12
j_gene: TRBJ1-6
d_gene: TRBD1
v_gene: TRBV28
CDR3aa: ASRGTGNNSPLH

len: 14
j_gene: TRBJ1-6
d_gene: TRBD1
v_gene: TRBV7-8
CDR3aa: ASSRGGDRWNSPLH

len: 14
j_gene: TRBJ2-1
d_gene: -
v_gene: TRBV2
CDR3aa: ASSEYERKTYNEQF

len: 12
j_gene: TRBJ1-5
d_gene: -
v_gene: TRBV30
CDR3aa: AWSTGHSNQPQH

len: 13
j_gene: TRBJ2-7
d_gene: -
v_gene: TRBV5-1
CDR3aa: ASSSDYIQAYEQY

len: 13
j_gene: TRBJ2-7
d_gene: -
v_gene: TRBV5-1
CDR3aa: ASSHASGGTYEQY

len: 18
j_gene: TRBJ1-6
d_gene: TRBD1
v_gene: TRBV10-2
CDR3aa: ASSEYPQTGPRGGNSPLH

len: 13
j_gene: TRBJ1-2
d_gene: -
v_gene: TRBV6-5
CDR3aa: ASSYDSTRFVGYT

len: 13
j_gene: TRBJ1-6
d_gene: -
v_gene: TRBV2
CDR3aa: ASIPGRTRNSPLH

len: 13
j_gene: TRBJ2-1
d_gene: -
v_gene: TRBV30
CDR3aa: ASPSRGRGTNEQF

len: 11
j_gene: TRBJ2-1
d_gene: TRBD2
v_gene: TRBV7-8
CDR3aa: ASSRPAGVEQF

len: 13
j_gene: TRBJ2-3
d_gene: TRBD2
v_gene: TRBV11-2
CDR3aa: ASSTRAPRGDTQY

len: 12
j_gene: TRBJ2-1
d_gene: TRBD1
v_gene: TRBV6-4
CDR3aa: ASSSDRSGNEQF

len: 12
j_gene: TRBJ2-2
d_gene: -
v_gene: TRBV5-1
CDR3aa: ASSLVQDTGELF

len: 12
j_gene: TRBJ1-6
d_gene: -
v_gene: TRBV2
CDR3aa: ASRGDGANSPLH

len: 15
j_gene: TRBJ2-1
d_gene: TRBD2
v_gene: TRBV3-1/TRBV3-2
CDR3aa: ASSQVSERGLYNEQF